This T cell receptor beta chain stems from a study of blood T cell repertoires in COVID-19 (dated by TCRdb to 2019 to 2021). For context, the study as a whole: Samples covering the acute and convalescent phases of COVID-19 were provided by collaborators in the United States, Italy and Spain. Deeply sampled blood TCRbeta repertoires from subjects exposed to, actively infected with, or recovered from COVID-19 were included in the dataset. The sample metadata nearly always contained a de-identified subject ID, COVID-19 status, age in years and sex. Where available, HLA class I and class II types were obtained from metadata supplied by the sample provider rather than from assay-based typing. The repertoires were released in a freely available public database intended as a resource for research on the immune response to SARS-CoV-2. Samples were obtained from the ongoing ImmuneRACE study (first 160 participants) and from 950 to 1,500 subjects provided by 6 global collaborators. The material from the prospective study consisted of cDNA or gDNA derived from T cells, B-cell-depleted T cells, or PBMCs.

The research as a whole found: How much clinical and demographic metadata was included differed by source and by participant, and the metadata was provided uncurated.

In Seattle, one collaborating source enrolled patients while the infection was active and tracked those patients longitudinally over the course of disease. Collaborating institutions collected whole blood in K2EDTA tubes following their own protocols. For TCRbeta analysis, collaborators shipped samples in one of three forms: frozen whole blood, isolated PBMCs, or DNA extracted from either of those sample types. The CDR3 measures 12 amino acids from cysteine to phenylalanine. The DNA shown is the 36-base CDR3, in frame from base 1. Reading the germline V gene (reference sequence) gives CDR1 LNHDA and CDR2 SQIVND. V is cut back by 10 bases and J by 4 bases, with 4 bases in the junction unmatched. The immunoSEQ Assay, a bias-controlled multiplex PCR, was used to amplify TCRbeta CDR3 regions from genomic DNA. Regarding the original processing steps: Nucleated cell counts per sample were estimated from amplification of reference gene primers within the assay. Sequence reads were collapsed and filtered to measure the absolute abundance of every unique TCRbeta CDR3 rearrangement. Productive Simpson clonality was computed per sample as the square root of Simpson's diversity index over productive rearrangements. TCRdb's version of the immuneACCESS table is confined to in-frame rearrangements and falls short of the full clone set. An unresolved V gene accounts for under half of the shortfall where checked; the remainder is of unknown origin. V and J calls plus clone size are reproduced from that table; the DNA served to infer D and trimming. This sample has 300,000 to 350,000 clones in its table, and more than 70% of those were observed once. The ten largest account for about 7.3% of the sample.

As regards this clone: The specificity of this receptor is unknown. No much larger clone exists at a distance of one base, and base qualities are not known.

The sequence derives from a woman aged 70-85 years with COVID-19, enrolled during active disease. Recombination joined TRBV19 with TRBJ1-2; TRBD1 matches 9 bases in the middle. Input material: peripheral blood. The CDR3 region reads CATSTGGYGYTF. Read as DNA, the sequence is TGTGCCACCTCGACAGGGGGCTATGGCTACACCTTC.